The T cell receptor beta chain under discussion was sequenced for a study of PD-L1 blockade in urothelial cancer. Turning to the study itself: Patients' atezolizumab regimen, 1,200 mg intravenously every 3 weeks, began at some point between 2014 and 2015. Blood was evaluated 3 weeks (second dose) and 6 weeks after therapy began. There were a median of approximately 150,000 T cells in blood samples.

General observations from the study: When pretreatment blood TCR clonality was below the median, it predicted better survival.

As regards this clone: The antigen is undetermined.

Measured with immunoSEQ multiplex PCR; TCRdb has only the in-frame clones, and not every one. The table has about 91,000 clones, more than 85% seen once. Germline CDR1 reads WSHSY; CDR2 reads SAAADI. This CDR3 is built from 15 residues. V shed 2 bases and J 6 bases; nucleotides not matched to a gene: 10. This material consisted of PBMCs, taken around atezolizumab (anti-PD-L1) treatment. The sequence was collected from a man in his 60s with urothelial cancer. The chain uses TRBV10-2 and TRBJ2-7; 7 bases agree with TRBD1. The CDR3 DNA reads TGCGCCAGCAGTGAGATTGCTAGGGGGCTGGGCGAGCAGTACTTC. Amino acids: CASSEIARGLGEQYF.